The sequence of this TCR beta chain was determined in a study of blood T cell repertoires in COVID-19 (dated by TCRdb to 2018 to 2020). Looking at the study overall: The collaborator samples originated in the United States, Italy and Spain and spanned the acute and convalescent phases of COVID-19. The prospective study material was composed of cDNA or gDNA derived from T cells, B-cell-depleted T cells, or PBMCs. Subjects who had been exposed to COVID-19, were actively infected with it, or had recovered from it provided the deeply sampled blood TCRbeta repertoires that made up the dataset. The repertoires were made available in a free public database intended to serve as a resource for research on the immune response to SARS-CoV-2. Samples came from the ongoing ImmuneRACE study (first 160 participants) plus 1,254 subjects from 6 global collaborators. The sample metadata nearly always contained a de-identified subject ID, COVID-19 status, age in years and sex. HLA class I and class II types, where available, came from metadata supplied by the sample provider rather than from assay-based typing.

Findings and caveats that apply to the study as a whole: How much clinical and demographic metadata was included differed by source and by participant, and the metadata was provided uncurated.

Whole blood was collected in K2EDTA tubes by collaborating institutions according to the institutions' own protocols. For TCRbeta analysis, collaborator samples were shipped as frozen whole blood, as isolated PBMCs, or as DNA extracted from either sample type. The immunoSEQ Assay, a bias-controlled multiplex PCR, was used to amplify TCRbeta CDR3 regions from genomic DNA. Regarding the original processing steps: The number of nucleated cells in each sample was estimated from the amplification of reference gene primers within the assay. To quantify the absolute abundance of each unique TCRbeta CDR3 rearrangement, sequence reads were collapsed and filtered. Productive Simpson clonality was computed per sample as the square root of Simpson's diversity index over productive rearrangements. As stored in TCRdb, this immuneACCESS dataset retains in-frame rearrangements with V and J assigned. A fraction of the clones does not appear; measured against another copy, unresolved V genes explain less than half of the discrepancy, and the remainder lacks a known reason. V, J and clone size derive from that table, while D and trimming were established from the DNA sequence. In this sample the table shows around 110,000 clones, 88% of which occur a single time. The ten largest make up approximately 6.8% of the sample.

As for this clone: Its antigen is currently not known. Qualities for individual bases were not recorded, and no much larger clone is one base off.

Sequencing input: peripheral blood. This TCR was recovered from a man in his fifties or sixties with active or convalescent COVID-19.

The CDR3: CASSQRPGGQYF. The sequenced DNA: TGTGCCAGCAGCCAACGCCCGGGGGGGCAGTACTTC. This receptor chain uses TRBV14 and TRBJ2-7, with 7 middle bases fitting TRBD2. The CDR3 runs 12 residues from the cysteine to the phenylalanine. This entry keeps only the CDR3 DNA: 36 bases, framed from base 1. Germline trimming amounts to 2 bases on V and 9 bases on J, with 4 as the count of junction bases outside the gene matches. The germline V gene gives CDR1 as SGHDN and CDR2 as FVKESK.